These 18 T cell receptor beta chains originate from one sample sequenced in a study of T cells expressing NK-cell markers (dated by TCRdb to the early 2020s). The library was made by 5' RACE. Instrument on record: Illumina HiSeq 2000. Through TCRdb reprocessing, the reads give one entry per CDR3 protein sequence; DNA is omitted. For this sample, the table gives about 430,000 distinct CDR3 sequences. More than 1.4% of the sample rests with the top ten. Material for sequencing was blood T cells: a sorted CD56 or NKG2C T cell subset, CD4+ or CD8+ T cells, or bulk PBMC T cells (not recorded which). The source is a woman aged 45 to 65 in good health. Donor details come from another sample of the same person, matched by shared clones.

The genes are TRBV29-1 and TRBJ1-2. Germline values: CDR1 SQVTM, CDR2 ANQGSEA. This CDR3 has 13 amino acids. CDR3 protein: CSVSLVLNYGYTF.

This sequence joins TRBV12-3 or TRBV12-4 and TRBJ1-2. This CDR3 contains 15 residues. CDR3 in amino acids: CASTSLRQANYGYTF.

The chain uses TRBV20-1 and TRBJ2-3. This CDR3 contains 13 residues. CDR1 and CDR2 from the germline V gene are DFQATT and SNEGSKA (reference sequence). This CDR3 reads CSASDGGTDTQYF.

The J gene is TRBJ2-7, the V gene TRBV15; TCRdb indicates TRBD2, and absent DNA this call remains unverified. The CDR3 length is 16 residues. The germline V gene encodes CDR1 LNHNV and CDR2 YYDKDF (reference sequence). CDR3 sequence: CATSRVVGVGAYEQYF.

The rearrangement uses TRBV20-1 and TRBJ1-1. Germline V gene data show CDR1 as DFQATT and CDR2 as SNEGSKA (reference sequence). CDR3 size: 12 residues. CDR3 loop: CSAPTKNTEAFF.

This sequence joins TRBV28 and TRBJ2-2; TCRdb proposes TRBD1, but this gene call is untestable without DNA. CDR1 MDHEN and CDR2 SYDVKM come from the germline V gene. The CDR3 extends over 15 amino acids. This CDR3 reads CATTSRDPNTGELFF.

The CDR3 loop is CASSPWSGLAGGSTDTQYF. This sequence joins TRBV12-3 or TRBV12-4 and TRBJ2-3; no DNA is available, so the TRBD2 call from TCRdb remains unchecked. The CDR3 runs 19 residues.

The chain links TRBV2 to TRBJ2-2; TCRdb returns TRBD1, unconfirmable since there is no DNA. The CDR3 is made up of 14 amino acids. Germline CDR1 SNHLY, CDR2 FYNNEI. CDR3 in amino acids: CASSNGINTGELFF.

V gene TRBV7-9 combines with J gene TRBJ2-1; without DNA, the TCRdb call of TRBD2 cannot be checked. Germline V lookup: CDR1 SEHNR, CDR2 FQNEAQ (reference sequence). This CDR3 comprises 14 residues. CDR3 region: CASTPKAGVDEQFF. Full variable domain (remainder filled in from reference TRBV7-9 and TRBJ2-1): DTGVSQNPRHKITKRGQNVTFRCDPISEHNRLYWYRQTLGQGPEFLTYFQNEAQLEKSRLLSDRFSAERPKGSFSTLEIQRTEQGDSAMYLCASTPKAGVDEQFFGPGTRLTVL.

The rearrangement joins TRBV29-1 to TRBJ2-7. The CDR3 is 12 amino acids. Germline-derived CDR1 and CDR2 are SQVTM and ANQGSEA. CDR3 amino acids: CSVLRGNYEQYF.

The chain joins TRBV5-1 to TRBJ2-7; no DNA is available, so the TRBD2 call from TCRdb remains unchecked. Germline assignment: CDR1 SGHRS and CDR2 YFSETQ. The CDR3 has 15 residues. The CDR3 protein is CASSWAGTSVSEQYF.

The J gene is TRBJ2-5, the V gene TRBV29-1; TCRdb designates TRBD1, a call that cannot be tested without DNA. The germline gives CDR1 SQVTM, CDR2 ANQGSEA. The CDR3 covers 13 residues. This CDR3 is CSVEESGVETQYF.

The chain couples TRBV10-3 to TRBJ2-7; TCRdb outputs TRBD2, but without DNA this stays unchecked. The CDR3 consists of 13 residues. Germline assignment: CDR1 ENHRY and CDR2 SYGVKD. This CDR3 reads CAMTGLAGSEQYF.

This chain links TRBV5-1 with TRBJ2-3; there is no DNA to check the TCRdb D call of TRBD2. The germline gives CDR1 SGHRS, CDR2 YFSETQ. The CDR3 has 21 residues. CDR3 sequence reads: CASSLFGTSGTPLVGTDTQYF.

This sequence joins TRBV5-5 and TRBJ1-2; TCRdb's D call of TRBD1 is untestable without DNA. Germline lookup yields CDR1 SGHKS and CDR2 YYEKEE (reference sequence). The CDR3 is 14 residues long. This CDR3 reads CASRYEGRNYGYTF.

The J gene is TRBJ1-1, the V gene TRBV3-1. Germline lookup yields CDR1 LGHDT and CDR2 YNNKEL (reference sequence). The CDR3 is made up of 14 amino acids. The CDR3 reads CASSQGQVATEAFF.

The V and J genes are TRBV7-9 and TRBJ2-7. The V gene's germline CDR1 is SEHNR and CDR2 FQNEAQ (reference sequence). The CDR3 runs to 12 residues. The CDR3 here is CASSRNSHEQYF.

The chain recombines TRBV24-1 with TRBJ2-2; TCRdb reports TRBD2, a call that lacks DNA to check it against. The germline V gene encodes CDR1 KGHDR and CDR2 SFDVKD. The CDR3 extends over 15 amino acids. The CDR3: CATSVGAGVTGELFF.